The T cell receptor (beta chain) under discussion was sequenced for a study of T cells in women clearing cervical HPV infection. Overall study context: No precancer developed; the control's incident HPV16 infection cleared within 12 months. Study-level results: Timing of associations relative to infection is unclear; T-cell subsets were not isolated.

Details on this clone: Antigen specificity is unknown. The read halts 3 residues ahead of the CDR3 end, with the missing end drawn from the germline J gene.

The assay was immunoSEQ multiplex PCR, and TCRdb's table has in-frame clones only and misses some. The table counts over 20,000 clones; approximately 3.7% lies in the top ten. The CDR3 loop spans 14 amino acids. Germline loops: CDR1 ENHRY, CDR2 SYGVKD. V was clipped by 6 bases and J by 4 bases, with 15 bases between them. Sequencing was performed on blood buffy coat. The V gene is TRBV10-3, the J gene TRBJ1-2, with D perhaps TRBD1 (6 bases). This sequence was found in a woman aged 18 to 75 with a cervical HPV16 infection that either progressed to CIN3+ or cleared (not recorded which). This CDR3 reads CAISANRVGYGYTF. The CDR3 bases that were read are TGTGCCATCAGCGCCAACAGGGTAGGCTATGGC.